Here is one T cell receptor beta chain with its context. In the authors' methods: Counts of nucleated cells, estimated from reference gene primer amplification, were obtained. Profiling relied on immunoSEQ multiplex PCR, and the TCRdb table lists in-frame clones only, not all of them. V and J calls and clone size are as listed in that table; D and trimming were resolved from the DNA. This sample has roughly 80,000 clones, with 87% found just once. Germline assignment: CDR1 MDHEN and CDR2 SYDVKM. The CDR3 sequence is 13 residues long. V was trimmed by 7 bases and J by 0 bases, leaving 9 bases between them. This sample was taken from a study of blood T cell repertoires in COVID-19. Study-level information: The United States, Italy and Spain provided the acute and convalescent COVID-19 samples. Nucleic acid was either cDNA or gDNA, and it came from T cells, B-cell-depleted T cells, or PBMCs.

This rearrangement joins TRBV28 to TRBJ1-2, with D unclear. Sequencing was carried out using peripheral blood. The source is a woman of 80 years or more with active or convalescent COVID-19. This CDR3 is CASTKAPNYGYTF. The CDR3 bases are TGTGCCAGCACCAAAGCGCCTAACTATGGCTACACCTTC.